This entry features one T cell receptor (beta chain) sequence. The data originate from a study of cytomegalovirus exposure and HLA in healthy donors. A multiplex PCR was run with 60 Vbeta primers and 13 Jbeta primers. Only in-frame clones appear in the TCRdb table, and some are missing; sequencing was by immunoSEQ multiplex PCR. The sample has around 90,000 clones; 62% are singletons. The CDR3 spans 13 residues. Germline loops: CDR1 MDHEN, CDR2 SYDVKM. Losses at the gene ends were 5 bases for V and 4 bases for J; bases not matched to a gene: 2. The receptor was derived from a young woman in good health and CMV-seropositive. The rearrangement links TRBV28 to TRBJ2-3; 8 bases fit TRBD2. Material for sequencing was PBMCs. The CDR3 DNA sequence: TGTGCCAGCAGTAGCGGGGGCGCAGATACGCAGTATTTT. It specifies CASSSGGADTQYF.